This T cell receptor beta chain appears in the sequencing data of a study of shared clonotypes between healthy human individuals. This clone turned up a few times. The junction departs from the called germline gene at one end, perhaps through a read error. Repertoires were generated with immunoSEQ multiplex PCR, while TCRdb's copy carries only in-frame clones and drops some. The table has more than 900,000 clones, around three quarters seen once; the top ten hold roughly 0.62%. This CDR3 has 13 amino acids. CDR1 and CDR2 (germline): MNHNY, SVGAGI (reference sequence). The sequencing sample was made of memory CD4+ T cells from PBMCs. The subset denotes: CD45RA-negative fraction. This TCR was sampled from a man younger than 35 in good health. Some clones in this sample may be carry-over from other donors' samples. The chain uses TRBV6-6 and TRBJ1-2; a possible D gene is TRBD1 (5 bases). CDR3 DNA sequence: TGTGCCAGCAGCGCCCGAGGGGCGTATGGCTACATCTTC. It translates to CASSARGAYGYIF.